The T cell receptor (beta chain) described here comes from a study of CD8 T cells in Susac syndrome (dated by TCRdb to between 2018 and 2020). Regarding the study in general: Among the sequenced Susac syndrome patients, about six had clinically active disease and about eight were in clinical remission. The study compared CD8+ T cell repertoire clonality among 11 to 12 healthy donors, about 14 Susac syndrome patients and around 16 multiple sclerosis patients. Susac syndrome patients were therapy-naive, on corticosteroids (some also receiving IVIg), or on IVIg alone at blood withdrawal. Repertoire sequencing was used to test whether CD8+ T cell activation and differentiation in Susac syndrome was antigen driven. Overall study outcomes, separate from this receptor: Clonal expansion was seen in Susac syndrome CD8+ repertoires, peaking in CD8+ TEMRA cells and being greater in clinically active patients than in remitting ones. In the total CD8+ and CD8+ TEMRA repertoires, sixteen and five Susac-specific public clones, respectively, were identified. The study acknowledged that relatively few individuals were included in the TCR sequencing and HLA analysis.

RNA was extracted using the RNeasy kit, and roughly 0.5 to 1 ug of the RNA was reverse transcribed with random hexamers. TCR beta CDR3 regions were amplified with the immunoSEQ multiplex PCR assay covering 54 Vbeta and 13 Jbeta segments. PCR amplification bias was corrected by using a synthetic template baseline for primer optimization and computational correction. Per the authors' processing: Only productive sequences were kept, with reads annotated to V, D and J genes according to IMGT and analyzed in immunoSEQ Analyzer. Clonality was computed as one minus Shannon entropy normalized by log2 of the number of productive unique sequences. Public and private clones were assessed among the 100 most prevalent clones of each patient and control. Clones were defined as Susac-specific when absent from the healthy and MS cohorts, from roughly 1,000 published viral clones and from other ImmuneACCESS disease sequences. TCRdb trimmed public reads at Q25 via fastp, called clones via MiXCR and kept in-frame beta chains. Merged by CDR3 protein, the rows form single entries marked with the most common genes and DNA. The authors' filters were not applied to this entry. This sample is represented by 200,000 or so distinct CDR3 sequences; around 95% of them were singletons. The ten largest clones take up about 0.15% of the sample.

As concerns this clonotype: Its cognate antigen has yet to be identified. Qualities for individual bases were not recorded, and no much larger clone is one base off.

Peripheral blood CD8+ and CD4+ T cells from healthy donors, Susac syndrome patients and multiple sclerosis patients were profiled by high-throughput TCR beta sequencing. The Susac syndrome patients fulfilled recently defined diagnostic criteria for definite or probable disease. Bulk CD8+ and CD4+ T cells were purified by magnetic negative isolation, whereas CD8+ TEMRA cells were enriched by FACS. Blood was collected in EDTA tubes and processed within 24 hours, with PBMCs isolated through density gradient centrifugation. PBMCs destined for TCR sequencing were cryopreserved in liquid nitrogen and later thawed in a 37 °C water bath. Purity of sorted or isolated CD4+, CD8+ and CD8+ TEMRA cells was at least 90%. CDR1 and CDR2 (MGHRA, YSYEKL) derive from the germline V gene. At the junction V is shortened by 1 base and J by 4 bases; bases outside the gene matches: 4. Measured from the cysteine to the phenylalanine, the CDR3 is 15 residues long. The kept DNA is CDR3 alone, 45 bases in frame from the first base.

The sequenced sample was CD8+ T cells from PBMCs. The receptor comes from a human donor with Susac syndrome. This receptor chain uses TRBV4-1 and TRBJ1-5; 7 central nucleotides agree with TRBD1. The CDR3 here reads CASSQVTGTNQPQHF. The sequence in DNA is TGCGCCAGCAGCCAAGTGACAGGGACAAATCAGCCCCAGCATTTT.